This T cell receptor (beta chain) was observed in a study of blood T cell repertoires in COVID-19. Study-level background: Collection of acute and convalescent COVID-19 samples took place in the United States, Italy and Spain. PBMCs, B-cell-depleted T cells, or T cells were the source of the cDNA or gDNA that made up the material.

V was trimmed by 1 base and J by 1 base, leaving 5 bases between them. The CDR3 is 13 residues long. Germline CDR1 reads MGHRA; CDR2 reads YSYEKL. Original data processing: Estimated nucleated cell counts came from reference gene primer amplification. Clones were read by immunoSEQ multiplex PCR, and TCRdb kept only the in-frame ones, dropping some. The V and J calls and clone size come from that table; D and trimming were worked out from the DNA. This sample has approximately 130,000 clones, with 69% found just once. This TCR was sampled from a woman aged 70-85 years with acute or convalescent COVID-19. This sequence joins TRBV4-1 and TRBJ2-7; perhaps TRBD1 as D (5 bases). Specimen: peripheral blood. CDR3 sequence: CASSQAGSYEQYF. The DNA for the CDR3 is TGCGCCAGCAGCCAAGCAGGGTCCTACGAGCAGTACTTC.